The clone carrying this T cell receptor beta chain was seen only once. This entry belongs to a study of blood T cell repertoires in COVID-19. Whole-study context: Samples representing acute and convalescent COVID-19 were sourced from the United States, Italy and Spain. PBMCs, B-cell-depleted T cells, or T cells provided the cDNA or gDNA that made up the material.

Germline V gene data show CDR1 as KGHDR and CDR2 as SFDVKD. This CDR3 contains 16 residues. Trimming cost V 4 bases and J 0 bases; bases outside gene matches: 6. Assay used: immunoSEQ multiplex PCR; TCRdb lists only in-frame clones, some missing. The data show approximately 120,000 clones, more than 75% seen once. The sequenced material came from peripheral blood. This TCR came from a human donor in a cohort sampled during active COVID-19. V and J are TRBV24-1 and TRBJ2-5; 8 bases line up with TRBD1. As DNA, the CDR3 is TGTGCCACCAGTGAAAGGACAGGGCCGTACCAAGAGACCCAGTACTTC. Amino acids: CATSERTGPYQETQYF.